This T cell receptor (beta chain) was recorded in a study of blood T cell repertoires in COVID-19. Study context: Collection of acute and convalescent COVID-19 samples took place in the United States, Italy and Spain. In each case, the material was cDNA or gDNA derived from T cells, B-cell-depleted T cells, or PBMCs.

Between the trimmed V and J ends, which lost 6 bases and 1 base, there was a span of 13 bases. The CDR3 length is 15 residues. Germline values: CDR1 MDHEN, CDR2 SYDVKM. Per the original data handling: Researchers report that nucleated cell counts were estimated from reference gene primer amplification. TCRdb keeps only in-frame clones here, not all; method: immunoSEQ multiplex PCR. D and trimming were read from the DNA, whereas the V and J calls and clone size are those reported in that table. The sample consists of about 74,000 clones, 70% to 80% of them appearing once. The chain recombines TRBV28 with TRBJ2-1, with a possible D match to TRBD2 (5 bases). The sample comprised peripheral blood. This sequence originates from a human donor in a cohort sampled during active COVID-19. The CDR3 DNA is TGTGCCAGCAGCAGCCACCGGGGTTCCTACAATGAGCAGTTCTTC. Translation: CASSSHRGSYNEQFF.